This TCR beta chain is drawn from a study of OX40 agonist ivuxolimab in advanced cancers. About the study: Partial responses were recorded for three patients, including one with hepatocellular carcinoma and two with cutaneous melanoma. Study-level points and caveats: Mean expanded clone counts were higher in CD8+ than CD4+ T cells. Partly responding patients at 0.1-3.0 mg/kg showed some of the smallest clonal expansion. Certain nonresponders likewise exhibited a low normalized T-cell clonal expansion.

CDR3 length: 13 amino acids. CDR1 is SGHTA, CDR2 FQGNSA, per germline. The V gene lost 2 bases and the J gene lost 4 bases, with 8 bases spanning the gap. To note about this clone: Its matching antigen is unknown.

TCRdb's table, derived via immunoSEQ multiplex PCR, lists solely in-frame clones and lacks some. The table lists about 79,000 clones, around 85% of them singletons. Here the sequenced sample was CD4+ or CD8+ T cells sorted from blood, taken in a trial of the OX40 agonist ivuxolimab. The rearrangement joins TRBV7-2 to TRBJ1-2; D remains ambiguous. This receptor was taken from an adult with an advanced solid tumor such as melanoma, head and neck, liver or kidney cancer. This CDR3 reads CASSLSVFYGYTF. CDR3 bases: TGTGCCAGCAGCTTATCCGTGTTCTATGGCTACACCTTC.